This paragraph covers one TCR beta chain sequence. The length of the CDR3 is 14 residues. Germline-derived CDR1 and CDR2 are LNHNV and YYDKDF (reference sequence). J gave up 4 bases and V 1 base, and 3 bases lay outside the gene matches. Method: immunoSEQ multiplex PCR; TCRdb's copy keeps in-frame clones and lacks some. The repertoire holds approximately 67,000 clones, about 86% seen once, with 3.4% in the top ten. These data originate in a study of neoadjuvant anti-PD-1 for oral cavity cancer. Study in general: Non-progressing patients received a fourth nivolumab dose near day 43, then surgery on days 50-56.

The gene calls are TRBV15 and TRBJ2-5; 7 nucleotides align to TRBD2. This TCR was recovered from a person between 40 and 80 years old with oral cavity squamous cell carcinoma. The specimen was PBMCs, collected before nivolumab (anti-PD-1) treatment. Written as DNA, the CDR3 is TGTGCCACCAGCAGAGGGGGAGGGGTAGAGACCCAGTACTTC. Protein sequence: CATSRGGGVETQYF.